The clone carrying this TCR beta chain was observed a single time. Its antigen is unknown. Produced via immunoSEQ multiplex PCR; TCRdb's table is partial and in-frame only. The sample shows about 86,000 clones, around four fifths of them seen only once. The sample comes from a study of radiation and T cells in renal cell carcinoma. Time point here: blood 4 weeks post-SBRT, at nephrectomy. The treatment: 15 Gy SBRT to primary tumor, nephrectomy 4 weeks later. Nephrectomy followed 15 Gy stereotactic body radiation by 4 weeks. The tumor was a clear cell renal cell carcinoma. Study-level points and caveats: Top tumor clonotypes rose in blood 2 weeks post-radiation, then contracted.

This receptor was obtained from a man aged 50-60 years with renal cell carcinoma. The sequences come from blood, collected from a patient whose treatment included radiotherapy and nephrectomy.

CDR3: CSAITGRQLAGAYEQYF. CDR3 in DNA: TGCAGCGCAATCACAGGGCGGCAACTAGCGGGAGCCTACGAGCAGTACTTC. V is TRBV29-1 and J is TRBJ2-7, with 11 bases lining up with TRBD2. This CDR3 region has 17 residues. V lost 7 bases, J lost 2 bases, and 16 bases stayed unmatched. Per the germline V gene, CDR1 is SQVTM and CDR2 is ANQGSEA.